A selection of T cell receptor beta chains follows, all from one sample in a study of cytomegalovirus exposure and HLA in healthy donors. Method: immunoSEQ multiplex PCR; TCRdb's copy keeps in-frame clones and lacks some. The sample carries fewer than 250,000 clones, around 81% recorded once. What was sequenced was PBMCs. The receptors stem from a woman aged 50 to 60 in good health and CMV-seropositive. Both conserved end residues are part of each CDR3. The D gene is left open where the match is weak. Size is stated for part of the rows, as once, few or many counts, or as a class when the clone is expanded.

j_gene	d_gene	v_gene	abundance	CDR3nt	CDR3aa
TRBJ1-1	TRBD1	TRBV28	-	TGTGCCAGCAGAGAACGCAGGGGGCGAGGAACTGAAGCTTTCTTT	CASRERRGRGTEAFF
TRBJ2-7	TRBD1	TRBV7-2	-	TGTGCCAGCAGCTCCACGACCGGGACAGGGACTTTAGAGCAGTACTTC	CASSSTTGTGTLEQYF
TRBJ1-6	-	TRBV27	-	TGTGCCAGCAGCCCACCTGGGACACGCTATAATTCACCCCTCCACTTT	CASSPPGTRYNSPLHF
TRBJ2-2	-	TRBV7-9	-	TGTGTCAGCAGCCCCTGGGCCACCGGGGAGCTGTTTTTT	CVSSPWATGELFF
TRBJ1-2	TRBD1	TRBV30	-	TGTGCCTGGACAGGGGGTTTATATGGCTACACCTTC	CAWTGGLYGYTF
TRBJ1-5	-	TRBV28	-	TGTGCCAGCAGTTTCTTTCTGGCGGGCAATCAGCCCCAGCATTTT	CASSFFLAGNQPQHF
TRBJ2-7	-	TRBV7-3	-	TGTGCCAGCAGCCAAGGGGGGGGCCACGAGCAGTACTTC	CASSQGGGHEQYF
TRBJ1-1	-	TRBV19	-	TGTGCCAGTAGTCCCCAGGATATGAACACTGAAGCTTTCTTT	CASSPQDMNTEAFF
TRBJ2-6	-	TRBV5-4	once	TGTGCCAGCATCAATACGGCTGGGGCCAACGTCCTGACTTTC	CASINTAGANVLTF
TRBJ2-3	TRBD1	TRBV5-5	-	TGTGCCAGCAGCTCATACAGGGGGAGCACAGATACGCAGTATTTT	CASSSYRGSTDTQYF
TRBJ2-7	-	TRBV7-2	-	TGTGCCAGCAGCTTAACCGCTGCCGGTAGCTCCTACGAGCAGTACTTC	CASSLTAAGSSYEQYF
TRBJ2-2	-	TRBV25-1	once	TGTGCCAGCAGTGCCCCAGGGGCCGGGGAGCTGTTTTTT	CASSAPGAGELFF
TRBJ2-1	-	TRBV5-1	-	TGCGCCAGCAGTCTTCCCCCCGGCCAGCGGGTCTACAATGAGCAGTTCTTC	CASSLPPGQRVYNEQFF
TRBJ1-6	TRBD1	TRBV7-9	-	TGTGCCAGCAGCTTGGGAACAGGGGCCCGCTATAATTCACCCCTCCACTTT	CASSLGTGARYNSPLHF
TRBJ1-4	-	TRBV5-1	-	TGCGCCAGCAGCTTGGCGCAGGAGGGTGAAAAACTGTTTTTT	CASSLAQEGEKLFF
TRBJ2-5	-	TRBV11-2	-	TGTGCCAGCAGCTTCGACAGGAAAGAGACCCAGTACTTC	CASSFDRKETQYF
TRBJ1-1	-	TRBV9	-	TGTGCCAGCAGCCTACCGAGGGGAGGGAACACTGAAGCTTTCTTT	CASSLPRGGNTEAFF
TRBJ2-5	TRBD2	TRBV5-6	-	TGTGCCAGCAGCCCTTTCACCGGGGGCGGGAGGGAGACCCAGTACTTC	CASSPFTGGGRETQYF
TRBJ2-4	-	TRBV11-2	-	TGTGCCAGCAGGGCATCCGGCACAGGCCTAGCCAAAAACATTCAGTACTTC	CASRASGTGLAKNIQYF
TRBJ2-3	TRBD2	TRBV11-2	-	TGTGCCAGCAGCTTAGGGACTCTAGCGGTCGGAGATACGCAGTATTTT	CASSLGTLAVGDTQYF
TRBJ2-6	TRBD1	TRBV5-6	once	TGTGCCAGCAGCTGGGGACAGGGCTGGTCCGGGGCCAACGTCCTGACTTTC	CASSWGQGWSGANVLTF
TRBJ1-2	-	TRBV20-1	-	TGCAGTGCGCCGGATGGCTACACCTTC	CSAPDGYTF
TRBJ1-1	-	TRBV10-3	-	TGTGCCACCTCCCGAGGCCCAGGGGACACTGAAGCTTTCTTT	CATSRGPGDTEAFF